Below, 3 T cell receptor beta chains from the same sample are listed, as sequenced in a study of cytomegalovirus exposure and HLA in healthy donors (dated by TCRdb to about 2017). The method behind the library was the immunoSEQ multiplex PCR assay. A mixture of 60 forward primers for TCR Vbeta segments and 13 reverse primers for TCR Jbeta segments was used in the multiplex PCR. TCRdb carries this immuneACCESS record with in-frame sequences only. Its versions omit some clonotypes, under half of them owing to an unresolved V gene in the studies checked, with the rest unexplained. For this sample the table gives 100,000 or so clones, of which 10% to 15% were detected only once. The ten biggest clones cover 16% of the sample. Specimen: PBMCs. The receptors shown here come from a middle-aged man in good health and CMV-seropositive.

This clone was observed a few times. The rearrangement uses TRBV27 and TRBJ2-5; D unresolved. With 3 bases removed from V and 3 bases from J, the gap between germline ends came to 8 bases. The CDR3 contains 13 residues. Germline-derived CDR1 and CDR2 are MNHEY and SMNVEV (reference sequence). CDR3 nucleotide sequence: TGTGCCAGCAGTTTGTATAGTGAAGAGACCCAGTACTTC. Protein sequence: CASSLYSEETQYF.

This clone has more than one count but fewer than ten. V gene TRBV7-2 combines with J gene TRBJ2-7, with 7 bases fitting TRBD2. The CDR3 length is 13 residues. Germline CDR1 is SGHTA and CDR2 is FQGNSA. J was trimmed by 1 base and V by 4 bases; bases with no gene match: 1. In DNA, the CDR3 is TGTGCCAGCAGCTGGGGGGGATCCTACGAGCAGTACTTC. It is translated as CASSWGGSYEQYF.

This clone has a single count. The chain combines TRBV7-2 with TRBJ1-4; no clear D gene. Germline V gene data show CDR1 as SGHTA and CDR2 as FQGNSA. The CDR3 length is 15 residues. Trimming cost V 5 bases and J 6 bases, with 16 bases left between them. CDR3 nucleotide sequence: TGTGCCAGCAGCCCCGCCCGAGGGAACGATGAAAAACTGTTTTTT. Protein product: CASSPARGNDEKLFF.